What follows are 5 T cell receptor beta chains derived from one specimen sequenced in a study of cytomegalovirus exposure and HLA in healthy donors. PCR amplification relied on 60 Vbeta primers (plus 13 Jbeta primers). The protocol was immunoSEQ multiplex PCR, while the TCRdb copy is restricted to in-frame clones and leaves out a portion. Of about 160,000 clones listed, less than 90% are singletons. Specimen: PBMCs. The receptors derive from a woman between 45 and 60 years old in good health and CMV-seropositive.

V gene TRBV7-2 combines with J gene TRBJ2-5; D is perhaps TRBD2 (6 bases). The V gene's germline CDR1 is SGHTA and CDR2 FQGNSA. V gave up 10 bases and J gave up 2 bases, with 23 bases separating them. This CDR3 comprises 16 residues. CDR3 DNA sequence: TGTGCCATTGCGCCCTCCGGGTGGGGGGTACAAGAGACCCAGTACTTC. As protein: CAIAPSGWGVQETQYF.

The V gene is TRBV10-3, the J gene TRBJ2-3; D is perhaps TRBD2 (6 bases). Germline CDR1 reads ENHRY; CDR2 reads SYGVKD. Trimming pared 0 bases from V and 5 bases from J, leaving 9 bases between. CDR3 length equals 14 residues. The CDR3: CAISESTGEDTQYF. The CDR3 coding sequence is TGTGCCATCAGTGAGTCTACGGGAGAAGATACGCAGTATTTT.

The J gene is TRBJ2-7, the V gene TRBV29-1; 9 nucleotides align to TRBD1. The CDR3 consists of 14 residues. Losses at the gene ends were 3 bases for V and 5 bases for J; bases not matched to a gene: 8. Germline CDR1 SQVTM, CDR2 ANQGSEA. CDR3 residues: CSVDIPGQGDEQYF. The DNA for the CDR3 is TGCAGCGTTGATATCCCGGGACAGGGTGACGAGCAGTACTTC.

The CDR3 region is CASSIDREVRELYTEAFF. CDR3 coding DNA: TGTGCCAGTAGTATAGATCGGGAGGTTAGAGAACTTTACACTGAAGCTTTCTTT. The genes are TRBV19 and TRBJ1-1; D gene unclear. The CDR3 covers 18 residues. Germline loops: CDR1 LNHDA, CDR2 SQIVND (reference sequence). V was clipped by 0 bases and J by 3 bases, with 20 bases between them.

The J gene is TRBJ2-7, the V gene TRBV7-2; D not resolved. Germline loops: CDR1 SGHTA, CDR2 FQGNSA. V lost 4 bases and J 1 base, leaving 8 bases between the germline ends. CDR3 length equals 13 residues. Here the CDR3 reads CASSSIGSYEQYF. The CDR3 DNA sequence: TGTGCCAGCAGCTCCATCGGGTCCTACGAGCAGTACTTC. Full variable domain (rest looked up from reference TRBV7-2 and TRBJ2-7): GAGVSQSPSNKVTEKGKDVELRCDPISGHTALYWYRQSLGQGLEFLIYFQGNSAPDKSGLPSDRFSAERTGGSVSTLTIQRTQQEDSAVYLCASSSIGSYEQYFGPGTRLTVT.